The entry below gives a single TCR beta chain sequence along with its context. The antigen remains unidentified. TCRdb keeps only in-frame clones here, not all; method: immunoSEQ multiplex PCR. The sample shows over 60,000 clones, about 82% of them seen only once. The data belong to a study of T cell repertoires and HLA-DP antigens. Study summary: Average DNA input: approximately 240 ng for CD137+CD4+ sorts, about 1,200 ng pre-culture.

Germline V gives CDR1 SEHNR, CDR2 FQNEAQ (reference sequence). The CDR3 extends over 15 amino acids. Unmatched junction bases numbered 14, after V lost 8 bases and J lost 5 bases. V and J are TRBV7-9 and TRBJ2-7; 8 bases are shared with TRBD1. The sequencing input was CD4+ T cells from PBMCs. The sequence derives from a man in his 60s in good health and CMV-seronegative. CDR3 sequence: CASSSGQGGIHEQYF. Here the CDR3 DNA reads TGTGCCAGCTCCTCTGGACAGGGTGGTATTCACGAGCAGTACTTC.